This T cell receptor beta chain appears in the sequencing data of a study of T cells in Graves' hyperthyroidism and ophthalmopathy. This CDR3 spans 13 amino acids. Germline V gives CDR1 SNHLY, CDR2 FYNNEI. Trimming shortened V by 9 bases and J by 6 bases, and 14 bases separated the two germline ends. At least ten counts were recorded for this clonotype. Its target is unknown. Blood sampling occurred at first hyperthyroidism diagnosis, ahead of any ophthalmopathy symptoms. Broader study findings: Most expanded thyroid clonotypes above 0.001 also appeared in blood.

RNA transcripts were the template for amplifying TCR beta CDR3 regions. With the HTBI primer set, the TCR CDR3 went through a first round of RT-PCR. From the multiplex PCR reads, TCRdb called clonotypes with MiXCR, one entry per CDR3 protein. The data hold approximately 150,000 distinct CDR3 sequences, with just under 9.5% observed a single time. The chain couples TRBV2 to TRBJ2-2; tentative D call: TRBD1 (6 bases). This clonotype was obtained from a woman aged 18 to 35 with Graves' hyperthyroidism that later progressed to Graves' ophthalmopathy. Source material: blood. This chain's CDR3 is CASSEDSSGELFF. The CDR3 DNA reads TGTGCCAGTTCAGAGGACAGTTCCGGGGAGCTGTTTTTT. The whole variable domain, remainder taken from reference TRBV2 and TRBJ2-2, is EPEVTQTPSHQVTQMGQEVILRCVPISNHLYFYWYRQILGQKVEFLVSFYNNEISEKSEIFDDQFSVERPDGSNFTLKIRSTKLEDSAMYFCASSEDSSGELFFGEGSRLTVL.